Below are 22 T cell receptor beta chains sequenced from a single sample in a study of shared clonotypes between healthy human individuals. Generated by immunoSEQ multiplex PCR, the TCRdb table keeps only in-frame clones and is missing some. The repertoire holds 490,000 or so clones, 76% seen once, with roughly 13% in the top ten. The source material was PBMCs. These receptors all come from a woman aged 40 to 55 in good health. Some clones in this sample may be carry-over from other donors' samples.

A word on this clone: The junction does not match germline at one end; this may be a read error. The gene calls are TRBV27 and TRBJ1-2; 8 bases are a match to TRBD1. The CDR3 has 14 residues. CDR1 and CDR2 from the germline V gene are MNHEY and SMNVEV (reference sequence). This CDR3 reads CASSLWGTGDGYTF. CDR3 coding DNA: TGTGCCAGCAGCTTATGGGGGACAGGAGATGGCTACACCTTC.

In the case of this clone: A far larger clone is just one base off, so this is likely a read error. The V call is TRBV5-3, the J call TRBJ2-2, with 9 bases aligning to TRBD2. TRBV5-3 is identified as an open reading frame with a role that is uncertain. The CDR3 has 15 amino acids. The CDR3 sequence is CASSLTSGNTGELFF. CDR3 nucleotide sequence: TGTGCCAGCAGCTTGACTAGCGGGAACACCGGGGAGCTGTTTTTT.

The rearrangement links TRBV5-6 to TRBJ2-7, with 7 bases fitting TRBD1. Unmatched junction bases numbered 17, after V lost 4 bases and J lost 7 bases. Per germline, CDR1 SGHDT and CDR2 YYEEEE. The CDR3 totals 16 residues. Here the CDR3 reads CASSLPGQTSWGEQYF. The CDR3 DNA follows: TGTGCCAGCAGCCTACCGGGACAGACCTCCTGGGGGGAGCAGTACTTC.

CDR3 protein: CASSQSQGSQETQYF. As DNA, the CDR3 is TGTGCCAGCAGCCAATCACAGGGTTCCCAAGAGACCCAGTACTTC. The rearrangement uses TRBV4-2 and TRBJ2-5; D may be TRBD1 (6 bases). The germline V gene encodes CDR1 LGHNA and CDR2 YNFKEQ. V was trimmed by 2 bases and J by 1 base, leaving 11 bases between them. CDR3 length: 15 amino acids.

This sequence joins TRBV7-9 and TRBJ2-3, with TRBD2 as a possible D gene (6 bases). The germline V gene encodes CDR1 SEHNR and CDR2 FQNEAQ (reference sequence). The CDR3 runs to 14 residues. Trimming pared 5 bases from V and 0 bases from J, leaving 9 bases between. The DNA for the CDR3 is TGTGCCAGCAGCCCGGGGACTAGCACAGATACGCAGTATTTT. This translates into CASSPGTSTDTQYF.

V is TRBV15 and J is TRBJ2-1; 9 nucleotides match TRBD2. The CDR3 is 18 residues long. Germline-derived CDR1 and CDR2 are LNHNV and YYDKDF (reference sequence). The V and J ends lost 1 base and 5 bases, in that order; junction bases with no gene match: 12. This chain's CDR3 is CATSRGVGLAGSHNEQFF. The DNA for the CDR3 is TGTGCCACCAGCAGAGGGGTAGGTCTAGCGGGGTCCCACAATGAGCAGTTCTTC.

The rearrangement links TRBV7-9 to TRBJ2-7; a possible D gene is TRBD1 (6 bases). The CDR3 is made up of 15 amino acids. V was clipped by 5 bases and J by 7 bases, with 21 bases between them. Per the germline V gene, CDR1 is SEHNR and CDR2 is FQNEAQ (reference sequence). The CDR3 spells CASSPPVTGSREQYF. The CDR3 nucleotides read TGTGCCAGCAGCCCCCCCGTGACAGGTTCCCGAGAGCAGTACTTC. Combining the CDR3 with reference TRBV7-9 and TRBJ2-7 gives the whole variable domain DTGVSQNPRHKITKRGQNVTFRCDPISEHNRLYWYRQTLGQGPEFLTYFQNEAQLEKSRLLSDRFSAERPKGSFSTLEIQRTEQGDSAMYLCASSPPVTGSREQYFGPGTRLTVT.

V is TRBV11-1 and J is TRBJ2-3; 11 nucleotides match TRBD2. The CDR3 spans 15 residues. Germline CDR1 SGHAT, CDR2 FQDESV (reference sequence). V lost 4 bases to trimming and J lost 9 bases; unmatched junction nucleotides: 9. For the CDR3, the DNA is TGTGCCAGCAGCTCCCTAGCGGGAGGCCCGCCCACGCAGTATTTT. Translating it yields CASSSLAGGPPTQYF.

This clone appeared once. The chain employs TRBV9 and TRBJ2-3; D remains unclear. This CDR3 comprises 13 residues. V shed 0 bases and J shed 5 bases, with 7 bases lying between them. The germline CDR1 and CDR2 sequences are SGDLS and YYNGEE. CDR3 nucleotide sequence: TGTGCCAGCAGCGTAGTACCGTTAGATACGCAGTATTTT. This codes for CASSVVPLDTQYF.

Remarks on this clone: One end of the junction is discordant with germline, which a read error may explain. The V call is TRBV10-3, the J call TRBJ1-5; D uncertain. The CDR3 extends over 11 amino acids. Germline CDR1 reads ENHRY; CDR2 reads SYGVKD. CDR3 DNA: TGTGCCAGCAGTTCGGAGCAGCCCCAGCATTTT. Amino acids: CASSSEQPQHF.

The V gene is TRBV6-5, the J gene TRBJ1-1; D may be TRBD1 (6 bases). The germline gives CDR1 MNHEY, CDR2 SVGAGI. The CDR3 sequence is 13 residues long. With 0 bases removed from V and 6 bases from J, the gap between germline ends came to 8 bases. This CDR3 is CASSYSRGAEAFF. CDR3 coding DNA: TGTGCCAGCAGTTACTCCAGGGGCGCTGAAGCTTTCTTT.

The rearrangement uses TRBV4-3 and TRBJ2-2; TRBD2 is a possible D gene (7 bases). The CDR3 extends over 17 amino acids. Germline V gives CDR1 LGHNA, CDR2 YSLEER. The germline V and J ends were trimmed by 0 bases and 5 bases, with 16 bases remaining between them. The CDR3 spells CASSQERRGGYTGELFF. The CDR3 bases are TGCGCCAGCAGCCAAGAGCGCAGGGGAGGGTATACCGGGGAGCTGTTTTTT.

The gene calls are TRBV7-2 and TRBJ1-3, with D uncertain. The V end lost 6 bases, the J end lost 4 bases, and 10 bases lay between the germline ends. The length of the CDR3 is 13 residues. CDR1 is SGHTA, CDR2 FQGNSA, per germline. DNA of the CDR3: TGTGCCAGCAGTGAAAGTCCAGGAAACACCATATATTTT. Its protein product is CASSESPGNTIYF. Full variable domain (rest looked up from reference TRBV7-2 and TRBJ1-3): GAGVSQSPSNKVTEKGKDVELRCDPISGHTALYWYRQSLGQGLEFLIYFQGNSAPDKSGLPSDRFSAERTGGSVSTLTIQRTQQEDSAVYLCASSESPGNTIYFGEGSWLTVV.

Comments on this clone: Other DNA sequences in this specimen translate into the identical CDR3. The rearrangement uses TRBV5-6 and TRBJ1-2; D is ambiguous. Per germline, CDR1 SGHDT and CDR2 YYEEEE. Trimming took off 2 bases at V and 8 bases at J, with 7 bases between the two ends. CDR3 length: 11 amino acids. The CDR3 nucleotides read TGTGCCAGCAGCTTACGTGGGGGCTACACCTTC. This gives the protein CASSLRGGYTF.

This chain connects TRBV7-8 to TRBJ2-7, with TRBD2 identical over 11 bases. The germline V gene encodes CDR1 SGHVS and CDR2 FQNEAQ. This CDR3 comprises 19 residues. Trimming took 7 bases from V and 1 from J; bases not matched to a gene: 18. This CDR3 is CASTTTMDLAGGASYEQYF. The DNA of the CDR3 is TGTGCCAGCACCACTACCATGGATCTAGCGGGAGGCGCGTCCTACGAGCAGTACTTC.

The chain carries TRBV6-5 and TRBJ1-1; tentatively, D is TRBD1 (5 bases). CDR3 size: 14 residues. CDR1 is MNHEY and CDR2 is SVGAGI in the germline V gene. The germline V and J ends were trimmed by 5 bases and 1 base, with 11 bases remaining between them. CDR3 region: CASSPGPRNTEAFF. CDR3 in DNA: TGTGCCAGCAGTCCGGGACCCAGGAACACTGAAGCTTTCTTT.

About this clone: With a far larger clone one base away, a read error is the likely cause. Different DNA sequences within this sample yield the same CDR3. The chain uses TRBV7-3 and TRBJ1-1; possibly TRBD1 for D (6 bases). CDR1 and CDR2 (germline): SGHTA, FQGTGA. The CDR3 sequence is 13 residues long. CDR3 nucleotides: TGTGCCAGCAGCATTCTCAGGGGCGGAGAAGCCTTCTTT. Translating gives CASSILRGGEAFF.

The chain couples TRBV6-6 to TRBJ2-1, with D perhaps given as TRBD1 or TRBD2 (5 bases each). The V and J ends lost 4 bases and 5 bases respectively, with 12 bases between them. CDR3 length equals 14 residues. Germline CDR1 is MNHNY and CDR2 is SVGAGI (reference sequence). The chain's CDR3 is CASSSRGTNNEQFF. CDR3 DNA: TGTGCCAGCAGTTCACGAGGGACCAACAATGAGCAGTTCTTC.

J is TRBJ2-1 and V is TRBV2; 10 bases are a match to TRBD2. This CDR3 comprises 16 residues. Germline CDR1 and CDR2: SNHLY and FYNNEI. Trimming removed 6 bases from V and 0 bases from J; junction bases left unmatched: 5. CDR3 amino acids: CASRGSGGASYNEQFF. In DNA, the CDR3 is TGTGCCAGCAGGGGGAGCGGGGGGGCCTCCTACAATGAGCAGTTCTTC.

This clone turned up a few times. The genes are TRBV2 and TRBJ2-7; D may be TRBD1 (6 bases). The CDR3 runs to 15 residues. V was shortened by 6 bases and J by 0 bases, with 15 bases between the two germline ends. Germline lookup yields CDR1 SNHLY and CDR2 FYNNEI. CDR3 nucleotides: TGTGCCAGCAGCCCCCAGGGGTCTAGCTCCTACGAGCAGTACTTC. This gives the protein CASSPQGSSSYEQYF.

The gene calls are TRBV11-2 and TRBJ2-1; D gene uncertain. Between the trimmed V and J ends, which lost 1 base and 10 bases, there was a span of 5 bases. Germline CDR1 SGHAT, CDR2 FQNNGV. This CDR3 contains 11 residues. The CDR3 coding sequence is TGTGCCAGCAGCTTAGGTCTAGAGCAGTTCTTC. Translation gives CASSLGLEQFF.

This chain connects TRBV5-6 to TRBJ1-2, with D perhaps matching TRBD1 (5 bases). V lost 0 bases and J 2 bases, leaving 8 bases between the germline ends. From germline, CDR1 is SGHDT and CDR2 YYEEEE. CDR3 size: 14 residues. CDR3 in amino acids: CASSLVGVNYGYTF. The CDR3 DNA follows: TGTGCCAGCAGCTTGGTGGGGGTAAACTATGGCTACACCTTC.